The 10 T cell receptor beta chains presented below share a single source sample, sequenced in a study of OX40 agonist ivuxolimab in advanced cancers. Clones were sequenced by immunoSEQ multiplex PCR, and TCRdb holds only the in-frame ones, with some missing. The sample has some 27,000 clones, 86% seen once. The specimen was CD4+ or CD8+ T cells sorted from blood, collected in a trial of the OX40 agonist ivuxolimab. The receptors were gathered from an adult with an advanced solid tumor such as melanoma, head and neck, liver or kidney cancer.

This clone was counted once. The V call is TRBV11-2, the J call TRBJ1-6, with D unclear. V lost 1 base and J 7 bases, leaving 14 bases between the germline ends. This CDR3 is 16 amino acids long. CDR1 is SGHAT and CDR2 is FQNNGV in the germline V gene. CDR3 DNA sequence: TGTGCCAGCAGCTTAGGGTTCGCCAGAAAAAATTCACCCCTCCACTTT. It encodes CASSLGFARKNSPLHF.

The V and J genes are TRBV6-6 and TRBJ1-6, with D possibly matching TRBD1 (5 bases). V was shortened by 0 bases and J by 10 bases, with 16 bases between the two germline ends. In germline, CDR1 is MNHNY, CDR2 SVGAGI (reference sequence). The CDR3 length is 16 residues. CDR3 region: CASSYSKAGVGSPLHF. The CDR3 DNA follows: TGTGCCAGCAGTTACTCGAAGGCGGGGGTTGGGTCACCCCTCCACTTT.

The V gene is TRBV30, the J gene TRBJ2-7; D gene uncertain. Germline-derived CDR1 and CDR2 are GTSNPN and SVGIG (reference sequence). V lost 3 bases and J lost 0, with 3 bases in between. This CDR3 contains 11 residues. CDR3 bases: TGTGCCTGGAGAAGCTCCTACGAGCAGTACTTC. Residues: CAWRSSYEQYF. Filled out from reference TRBV30 and TRBJ2-7, the complete variable domain reads SQTIHQWPATLVQPVGSPLSLECTVEGTSNPNLYWYRQAAGRGLQLLFYSVGIGQISSEVPQNLSASRPQDRQFILSSKKLLLSDSGFYLCAWRSSYEQYFGPGTRLTVT.

V and J are TRBV7-9 and TRBJ1-1; 12 bases line up with TRBD1. From germline, CDR1 is SEHNR and CDR2 FQNEAQ (reference sequence). CDR3 length equals 16 residues. Trimming took 5 bases from V and 5 from J; bases not matched to a gene: 9. The CDR3 sequence is CASSPRDRGLGTEAFF. The CDR3 DNA sequence: TGTGCCAGCAGCCCCCGGGACAGGGGGCTTGGGACTGAAGCTTTCTTT.

V and J are TRBV5-1 and TRBJ1-1; D gene unclear. CDR1 and CDR2 (germline): SGHRS, YFSETQ. Trimming shortened V by 1 base and J by 7 bases, and 11 bases separated the two germline ends. The CDR3 is made up of 13 amino acids. For the CDR3, the DNA is TGCGCCAGCAGCTTGCGGGGTGAAGTTGAAGCTTTCTTT. Protein sequence: CASSLRGEVEAFF.

Relative to its sample, this clone is medium-sized (0.01 to 0.1%). The chain links TRBV18 to TRBJ2-3, with D unclear. Germline lookup yields CDR1 KGHSH and CDR2 LQKENI. V was cut by 3 bases and J by 0 bases, with 25 bases left in between. The CDR3 loop spans 20 amino acids. CDR3: CASSPRQGTGGTTSTDTQYF. Here the CDR3 DNA reads TGTGCCAGCTCACCCAGACAAGGAACGGGCGGTACTACTAGCACAGATACGCAGTATTTT.

In nucleotides, the CDR3 is TGTGCCAGCAGCTCTTATAGCGGGGGATTCACAGATACGCAGTATTTT. It specifies CASSSYSGGFTDTQYF. The gene calls are TRBV13 and TRBJ2-3; TRBD2 aligns across 9 bases. The CDR3 runs 16 residues. V shed 4 bases and J 2 bases; nucleotides not matched to a gene: 7. Germline-derived CDR1 and CDR2 are PRHDT and FYEKMQ (reference sequence). Together with reference TRBV13 and TRBJ2-3, the CDR3 gives the full variable domain: AAGVIQSPRHLIKEKRETATLKCYPIPRHDTVYWYQQGPGQDPQFLISFYEKMQSDKGSIPDRFSAQQFSDYHSELNMSSLELGDSALYFCASSSYSGGFTDTQYFGPGTRLTVL.

The CDR3 nucleotides read TGTGCCAGCAGCGTAGGTGCGGGAGGCCCCTACGAGCAGTACTTC. Encoded protein: CASSVGAGGPYEQYF. The V gene is TRBV9, the J gene TRBJ2-7, with 8 bases that match TRBD2. V lost 0 bases and J lost 2; bases outside the gene matches: 4. The length of the CDR3 is 15 residues. Germline CDR1 and CDR2: SGDLS and YYNGEE.

V and J are TRBV7-6 and TRBJ2-1, with D perhaps matching TRBD2 (5 bases). There are 18 residues in the CDR3. Trimming stripped 1 base from V and 6 bases from J, with 22 bases between. The germline gives CDR1 SGHVS, CDR2 FNYEAQ. The CDR3 protein is CASSLERFGLSDINEQFF. The DNA of the CDR3 is TGTGCCAGCAGCTTAGAGCGTTTTGGACTCTCCGATATCAATGAGCAGTTCTTC. The full variable domain, in which reference TRBV7-6 and TRBJ2-1 provide the parts outside the CDR3, is GAGVSQSPRYKVTKRGQDVALRCDPISGHVSLYWYRQALGQGPEFLTYFNYEAQQDKSGLPNDRFSAERPEGSISTLTIQRTEQRDSAMYRCASSLERFGLSDINEQFFGPGTRLTVL.

The rearrangement links TRBV27 to TRBJ1-5, with D tentatively TRBD1 (5 bases). Between the trimmed V and J ends, which lost 4 bases and 1 base, there was a span of 11 bases. Germline V gene lookup returns CDR1 MNHEY and CDR2 SMNVEV (reference sequence). The CDR3 runs to 15 residues. The CDR3 nucleotides read TGTGCCAGCAGTTGGGGCGGGGGGAGCAATCAGCCCCAGCATTTT. Its translation: CASSWGGGSNQPQHF.